The rows below give T cell receptor beta chains drawn from one sample of a study of patients and donors after allogeneic stem cell transplantation. Via MiXCR, TCRdb re-called the RT-PCR reads, giving one row per CDR3 protein. The sample consists of tens of thousands of distinct CDR3 sequences, 26% of them appearing once. Sequencing was performed on blood, either unsorted or a sorted T cell fraction (not recorded which). The receptor set was obtained from a human donor who was either an allogeneic HSCT recipient or a stem cell or donor lymphocyte infusion donor (not recorded which). It is not recorded whose cells these are; they may come from a transplant donor. Each CDR3 is given with its conserved first and last residue. Each record gives: J gene, clone size, D gene, V gene, CDR3 DNA, CDR3 protein. The D gene is left open where the match is weak. Not all rows give a size; the values are once, few, many and, for expanded clones, a class.

>TRBJ1-2|-|-|TRBV20-1
TGCAGTGCACAAAGGAGGAGTGAGCTGTATGGCTACACCTTC
CSAQRRSELYGYTF
>TRBJ1-4|few|-|TRBV15
TGTGCCACCAGCAGAGATCAGGCTAATGAAAAACTGTTTTTT
CATSRDQANEKLFF
>TRBJ1-1|few|TRBD1|TRBV30
TGTGCCTGGAGACCCCCGGACAGGGGGGGTACTGAAGCTTTCTTT
CAWRPPDRGGTEAFF
>TRBJ2-1|-|-|TRBV7-2
TGTGCCAGCAGCCCTCCACAAGGTAATGAGCAGTTCTTC
CASSPPQGNEQFF
>TRBJ2-5|-|-|TRBV7-2
TGTGCCAGCAGCTTATATACGGAGACCCAGTACTTC
CASSLYTETQYF
>TRBJ1-2|-|-|TRBV12-3/TRBV12-4
TGTGCCAGCAGTTCATCAGGGAGTGGCTACACCTTC
CASSSSGSGYTF
>TRBJ2-3|few|-|TRBV7-2
TGTGCCAGCAGCTCCGACCCTACCTATACGCAGTATTTT
CASSSDPTYTQYF
>TRBJ1-5|many|-|TRBV3-1
TGTGCCAGCAGCCAAGGCTCGGGGAGACAGGATCAGCCCCAGCATTTT
CASSQGSGRQDQPQHF
>TRBJ1-1|once|-|TRBV5-1
TGCGCCAGCAGCCTCGAAGGGGCGGGCACTGAAGCTTTCTTT
CASSLEGAGTEAFF
>TRBJ2-1|-|TRBD2|TRBV4-1
TGCGCCAGCAGCCCGGGGTGGAGCGGGAGCCGAATAGCCTACAATGAGCAGTTCTTC
CASSPGWSGSRIAYNEQFF
>TRBJ1-5|-|-|TRBV15
TGTGCCACCGGAAGGGGCCAGAATCAGCCCCAGCATTTT
CATGRGQNQPQHF
>TRBJ2-7|-|-|TRBV12-3/TRBV12-4
TGTGCCAGCAATTATGGAGCCCCTGGCCCCTACGAGCAGTACTTC
CASNYGAPGPYEQYF
>TRBJ2-1|-|-|TRBV5-1
TGCGCCAGCAGCTTACGGCAGAACAATGAGCAGTTCTTC
CASSLRQNNEQFF
>TRBJ1-6|-|TRBD1|TRBV20-1
TGCAGTGCTAGATCCGGGACAGGGGCCATTAGCTCCTATAATTCACCCCTCCACTTT
CSARSGTGAISSYNSPLHF
>TRBJ2-5|-|-|TRBV3-1
TGTGCCAGCAGCCAAAGTTTAAAGGACTACCAAGAGACCCAGTACTTC
CASSQSLKDYQETQYF